This T cell receptor beta chain was identified in a study of cytomegalovirus exposure and HLA in healthy donors. The CDR3 is 13 residues long. The V end was cut by 5 bases, the J end by 2 bases, with 9 bases between. The V gene's germline CDR1 is SNHLY and CDR2 FYNNEI. Participants comprised healthy donors of bone marrow. Primers included in the PCR were 60 Vbeta and 13 Jbeta primers. Some clones are missing from TCRdb's copy, which holds only in-frame ones; the method was immunoSEQ multiplex PCR. The data show about 180,000 clones, 72% seen once. This clone was seen more than once but under ten times.

This TCR derives from a human donor in good health. The chain combines TRBV2 with TRBJ1-2; perhaps TRBD1 as D (5 bases). Source material: PBMCs. The CDR3 DNA is TGTGCCAGCAGTCCCCAGGGAAACTATGGCTACACCTTC. It specifies CASSPQGNYGYTF.